The 5 T cell receptor beta chains in this list originate from one sample, sequenced in a study of cytomegalovirus exposure and HLA in healthy donors. PCR amplification relied on 60 Vbeta primers (plus 13 Jbeta primers). Produced via immunoSEQ multiplex PCR; TCRdb's table is partial and in-frame only. The sample has 250,000 or so clones, approximately 81% seen once. Sequencing was performed on PBMCs. These receptors originate from a human donor in good health.

This clone showed up just a few times. V usage is TRBV15 and J usage is TRBJ2-7, with 8 bases fitting TRBD2. The CDR3 extends over 15 amino acids. Germline CDR1 reads LNHNV; CDR2 reads YYDKDF (reference sequence). After removal of 3 bases from V and 5 bases from J, the junction contained 9 bases not matched to a gene. The CDR3 DNA sequence: TGTGCCACCAGCAGGGGAGCGGGAGTTCTCAACGAGCAGTACTTC. Translation: CATSRGAGVLNEQYF.

The gene calls are TRBV6-1 and TRBJ1-5; tentatively, D is TRBD1 (5 bases). CDR1 is MNHNS, CDR2 SASEGT, per germline. The CDR3 is 17 amino acids. With 4 bases removed from V and 0 bases from J, the gap between germline ends came to 16 bases. CDR3 loop: CASSGQGRSNSNQPQHF. As DNA, the CDR3 is TGTGCCAGCAGTGGCCAGGGAAGATCGAATAGCAATCAGCCCCAGCATTTT.

This clone is a singleton in its sample. The chain links TRBV27 to TRBJ2-3; 10 positions match TRBD2. Trimming removed 7 bases from V and 6 bases from J; junction bases left unmatched: 13. Germline V gene data show CDR1 as MNHEY and CDR2 as SMNVEV (reference sequence). CDR3 length: 16 amino acids. CDR3 protein: CASKRIAGGVRDTQYF. The CDR3 DNA is TGTGCCAGCAAACGTATAGCGGGAGGCGTTCGGGATACGCAGTATTTT.

The chain links TRBV6-6 to TRBJ1-2; D remains unclear. The V end lost 5 bases, the J end lost 5 bases, and 15 bases lay between the germline ends. CDR3 length: 14 amino acids. The germline V gene encodes CDR1 MNHNY and CDR2 SVGAGI (reference sequence). The CDR3 region is CASSKRTDLYGYTF. CDR3 nucleotides: TGTGCCAGCAGTAAGCGGACGGACCTTTATGGCTACACCTTC.

A few counts support this clone. This chain connects TRBV7-8 to TRBJ2-7, with D tentatively TRBD2 (5 bases). The V gene lost 5 bases and the J gene lost 3 bases, with 14 bases spanning the gap. The CDR3 contains 14 residues. Per germline, CDR1 SGHVS and CDR2 FQNEAQ. CDR3 nucleotide sequence: TGTGCCAGCAGCCAAAACGGGGTTTACTACGAGCAGTACTTC. This sequence encodes CASSQNGVYYEQYF.